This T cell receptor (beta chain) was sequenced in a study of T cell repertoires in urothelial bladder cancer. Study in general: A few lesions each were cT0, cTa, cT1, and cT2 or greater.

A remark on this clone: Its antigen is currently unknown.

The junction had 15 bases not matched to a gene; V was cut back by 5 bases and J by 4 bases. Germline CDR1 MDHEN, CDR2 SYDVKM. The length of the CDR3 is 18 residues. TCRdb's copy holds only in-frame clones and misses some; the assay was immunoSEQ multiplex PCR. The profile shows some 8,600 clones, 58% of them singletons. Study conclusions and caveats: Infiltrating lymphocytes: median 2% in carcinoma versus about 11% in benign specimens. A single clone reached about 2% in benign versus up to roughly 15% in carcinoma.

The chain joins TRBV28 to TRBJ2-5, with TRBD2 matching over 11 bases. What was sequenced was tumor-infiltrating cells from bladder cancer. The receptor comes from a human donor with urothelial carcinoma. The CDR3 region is CASSPSEYTSGGRETQYF. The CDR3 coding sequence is TGTGCCAGCAGTCCCAGCGAATACACTAGCGGGGGAAGAGAGACCCAGTACTTC.